The TCR beta chain described here comes from a study of T cells in localized non-small cell lung cancer. Overall study results and limits: There was higher T cell clonality in uninvolved adjacent lung than in tumor, and it was highest there. Out of the top 100 tumor clones, a median around 57 were seen in adjacent lung. It remains possible that heterogeneity exists, since only one tumor region was sequenced.

The table lists this clone with a few counts. The antigen is undetermined. Unmatched junction bases numbered 1, after V lost 3 bases and J lost 7 bases. The CDR3 runs to 14 residues. Germline V gene lookup returns CDR1 MDHEN and CDR2 SYDVKM. TCRdb's table, derived via immunoSEQ multiplex PCR, lists solely in-frame clones and lacks some. The data show under 6,500 clones, with roughly 45% seen just once and less than 20% held by the top ten. The rearrangement uses TRBV28 and TRBJ1-4, with 11 nucleotides matching TRBD1. The sequencing used lung tumor tissue, collected before any cancer treatment. The sequence derives from a man between 40 and 70 years old with stage I lung adenocarcinoma. The CDR3 nucleotides read TGTGCCAGCAGTTTGGGACAGGGGGGTGAAAAACTGTTTTTT. Its translation: CASSLGQGGEKLFF. Full variable domain (rest looked up from reference TRBV28 and TRBJ1-4): DVKVTQSSRYLVKRTGEKVFLECVQDMDHENMFWYRQDPGLGLRLIYFSYDVKMKEKGDIPEGYSVSREKKERFSLILESASTNQTSMYLCASSLGQGGEKLFFGSGTQLSVL.